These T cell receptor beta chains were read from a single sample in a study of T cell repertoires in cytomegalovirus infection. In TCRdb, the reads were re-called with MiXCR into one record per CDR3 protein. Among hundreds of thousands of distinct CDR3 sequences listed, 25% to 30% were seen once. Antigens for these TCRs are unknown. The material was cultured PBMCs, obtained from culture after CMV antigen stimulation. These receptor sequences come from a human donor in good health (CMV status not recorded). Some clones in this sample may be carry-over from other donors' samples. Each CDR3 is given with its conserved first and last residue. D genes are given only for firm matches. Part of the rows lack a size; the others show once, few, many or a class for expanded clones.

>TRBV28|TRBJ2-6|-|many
TGTGCCAGCAGTCGCGACAACTCTGGGGCCAACGTCCTGACTTTC
CASSRDNSGANVLTF
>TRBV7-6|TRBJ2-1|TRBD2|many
TGTGCCAGCAGCTTAGGAGCGACTGGCGGGAGAAACAGAGGGAAATACAATGAGCAGTTCTTC
CASSLGATGGRNRGKYNEQFF
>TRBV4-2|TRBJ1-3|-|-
TGTGCCAGCAGCCTCATCGGGGCGTCTGGAAACACCATATATTTT
CASSLIGASGNTIYF
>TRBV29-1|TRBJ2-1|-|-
TGCAGCGTTGAAGGGACTCACCTCCAACCAAACAATGAGCAGTTCTTC
CSVEGTHLQPNNEQFF
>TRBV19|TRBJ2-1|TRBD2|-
TGTGCCAGTAGTATCCCCCGGGATAGCGGGAGCGATGAGCAGTTCTTC
CASSIPRDSGSDEQFF
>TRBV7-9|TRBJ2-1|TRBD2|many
TGTGCCAGCAGCTTATCAGGCGGGAGGGGCAATGAGCAGTTCTTC
CASSLSGGRGNEQFF
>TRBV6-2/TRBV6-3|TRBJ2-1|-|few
TGTGCCAGCAGAAGTATGGGGAATGAGCAGTTCTTC
CASRSMGNEQFF
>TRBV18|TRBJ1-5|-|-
TGTGCCAGCTCACACGATCCTGATAAGCGCCATTTT
CASSHDPDKRHF
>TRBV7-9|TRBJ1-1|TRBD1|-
TGTGCCAGCAGCCCGGGACAGGAGGGCCAAAACACTGAAGCTTTCTTT
CASSPGQEGQNTEAFF
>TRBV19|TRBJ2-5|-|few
TGTGCCAGTAGTATCGGGGGAGGGGGTCGGGGCGAGACCCAGTACTTC
CASSIGGGGRGETQYF
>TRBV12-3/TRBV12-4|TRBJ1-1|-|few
TGTGCCAGCAGACTATCGGCCGAAGCTTTCTTT
CASRLSAEAFF
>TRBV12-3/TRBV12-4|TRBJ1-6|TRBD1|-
TGTGCCAGCAGTACGGACAGGGGAGATAATTCACCCCTCCACTTT
CASSTDRGDNSPLHF
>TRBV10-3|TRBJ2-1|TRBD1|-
TGTGCCATCGAGCCAGGGGGAACCTACAATGAGCAGTTCTTC
CAIEPGGTYNEQFF
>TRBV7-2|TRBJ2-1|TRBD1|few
TGTGCCAGCAGCTTTGGACAGGACAATGAGCAGTTCTTC
CASSFGQDNEQFF
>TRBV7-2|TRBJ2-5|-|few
TGTGCCAGCAGCGCTGGGGGGTACCAAGAGACCCAGTACTTC
CASSAGGYQETQYF
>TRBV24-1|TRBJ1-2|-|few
TGTGCCACCAGTGACCGAGTACCCGGGCATGGCTACACCTTC
CATSDRVPGHGYTF
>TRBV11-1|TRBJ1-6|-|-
TGTGCCAGCAGCTTACTCTGGAGCAATTCACCCCTCCACTTT
CASSLLWSNSPLHF
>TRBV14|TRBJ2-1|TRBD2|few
TGTGCCAGCAGTTTAGCGGGGCCTCTCTACAATGAGCAGTTCTTC
CASSLAGPLYNEQFF
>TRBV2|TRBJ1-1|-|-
TGTGCCAGCAGTGAAAGAGGGGTTGGGACTGAAGCTTTCTTT
CASSERGVGTEAFF
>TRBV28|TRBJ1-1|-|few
TGTGCCAGCAGTTTCGGCCTGTCCAGGGTAAGGAACACTGAAGCTTTCTTT
CASSFGLSRVRNTEAFF
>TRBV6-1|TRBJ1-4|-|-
TGTGCCAGCAAAGCTACCTCAACTAATGAAGAACTGTTTTTT
CASKATSTNEELFF
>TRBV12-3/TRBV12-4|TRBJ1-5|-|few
TGTGCCAGCAGTATAGACAGACGCAATAGCAATCAGCCCCAGCATTTT
CASSIDRRNSNQPQHF
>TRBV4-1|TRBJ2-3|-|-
TGCGCCAGCAGCCAAGATTTGGCGGGCCGAGACTTCTTAGATACGCAGTATTTT
CASSQDLAGRDFLDTQYF
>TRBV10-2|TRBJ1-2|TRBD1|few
TGCGCCAGCAGTGAAATGTCGGGACAGGGGGCGCGTGGCTACACCTTC
CASSEMSGQGARGYTF
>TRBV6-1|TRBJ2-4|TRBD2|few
TGTGCCAGCCAGCGCCGTCGGGCCGCTTCCGAGCGGGACAAAAACATTCAGTACTTC
CASQRRRAASERDKNIQYF
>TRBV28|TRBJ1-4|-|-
TGTGCCAGCAGTTTAAGAGGGGACGATGAAAAACTGTTTTTT
CASSLRGDDEKLFF
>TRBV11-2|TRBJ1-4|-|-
TGTGCCAGCAGCCTGACCTTGGTTGGGGAAAAACTGTTTTTT
CASSLTLVGEKLFF
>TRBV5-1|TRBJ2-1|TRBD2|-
TGCGCCAGCAGTCCCCGGGTGGCGGGAGGATACAATGAGCAGTTCTTC
CASSPRVAGGYNEQFF
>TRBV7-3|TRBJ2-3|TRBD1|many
TGTGCCAGCAGCCAGGGGACAGGAGATACGCAGTATTTT
CASSQGTGDTQYF
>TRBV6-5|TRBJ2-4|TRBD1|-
TGTGCCAGCAGTTACTCGGGTGGTACAGGGGGCACCAAAAACATTCAGTACTTC
CASSYSGGTGGTKNIQYF
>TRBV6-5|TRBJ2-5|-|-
TGTGCCAGCAGTTACTCCGCGCCCGCACAAGAGACCCAGTACTTC
CASSYSAPAQETQYF
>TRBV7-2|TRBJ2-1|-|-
TGTGCCAGCAGCCGGCCGGCAGGGCTTGAGAATGAGCAGTTCTTC
CASSRPAGLENEQFF
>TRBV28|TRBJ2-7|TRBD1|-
TGTGCCAGCAGAAATGGACAGGGACCCTTCTTC
CASRNGQGPFF
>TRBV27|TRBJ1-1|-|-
TGTGCCAGCAGTCCCTTAGCCTCCCTCGAGGGGAACACTGAAGCTTTCTTT
CASSPLASLEGNTEAFF
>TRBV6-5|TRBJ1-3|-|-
TGTGCCAGCAGTAAGGACAGTTACTCTGGAAACACCATATATTTT
CASSKDSYSGNTIYF
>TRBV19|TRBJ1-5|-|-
TGTGCCAGTTCCCCTTCAGGGTCGAGCAATCAGCCCCAGCATTTT
CASSPSGSSNQPQHF
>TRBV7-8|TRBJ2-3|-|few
TGTGCCAGCAGCTTAGCTCCCGCCTCCACAGATACGCAGTATTTT
CASSLAPASTDTQYF
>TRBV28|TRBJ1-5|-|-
TGTGCCAGCAGTGTTCAGGACATTAGCAATCAGCCCCAGCATTTT
CASSVQDISNQPQHF
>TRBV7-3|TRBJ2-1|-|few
TGTGCCAGCAGCTTAACGTCCAGCACTGATTTCAATGAGCAGTTCTTC
CASSLTSSTDFNEQFF